Included here is one T cell receptor (beta chain) sequence, with context. One end of the junction varies from germline; a read error may be responsible. This entry comes from a study of tumor and adjacent non-tumor tissue in lung cancer. Overall study: Samples averaged about 3.8 million productive TCRbeta reads each.

Germline loops: CDR1 SGHAT, CDR2 FQNNGV. There are 17 residues in the CDR3. TCRbeta libraries were built with three rounds of nested PCR, modified from ARM-PCR. Each CDR3 protein is one row after TCRdb ran MiXCR on the multiplex PCR reads. The sample shows some 200,000 distinct CDR3 sequences, about 76% of them seen only once. This sample's RNA came from whole unsorted tissue. The chain couples TRBV11-2 to TRBJ2-4; the match to TRBD1 covers 9 bases. Sequenced input: lung tumor tissue. This sequence was found in a man between 60 and 70 years old with non-small cell lung cancer. CDR3 sequence: CDSSLGGTGTAKNTQYF. CDR3 DNA: TGTGACAGCAGCTTAGGGGGGACAGGGACTGCCAAAAACACTCAGTACTTC.